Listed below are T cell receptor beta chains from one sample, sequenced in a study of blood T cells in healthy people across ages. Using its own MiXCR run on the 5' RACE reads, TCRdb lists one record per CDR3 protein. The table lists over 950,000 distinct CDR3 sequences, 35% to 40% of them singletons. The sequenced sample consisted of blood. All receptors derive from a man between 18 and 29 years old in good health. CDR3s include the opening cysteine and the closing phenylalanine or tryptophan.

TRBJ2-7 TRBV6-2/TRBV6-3 CASSYSLTTYEQYF
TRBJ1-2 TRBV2 CASSEFWVANYGYTF
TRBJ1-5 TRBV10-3 CAISELDRGGNQPQHF
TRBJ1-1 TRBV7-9 CASEGLSNEAFF
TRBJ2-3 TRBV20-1 CSARTGAQYF
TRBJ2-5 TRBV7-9 CASRGSGETQYF
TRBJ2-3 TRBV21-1 CASSSRNSTDTQYF
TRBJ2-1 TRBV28 CATRDYNEQFF
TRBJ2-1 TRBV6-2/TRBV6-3 CASSSSVNEQFF
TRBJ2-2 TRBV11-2 CELAGVPNTGELFF
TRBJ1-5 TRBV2 CASSRRSGQNQPQHF
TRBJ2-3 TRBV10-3 CAIRPDSGADTQYF
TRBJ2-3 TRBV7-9 CASSSQSGGNTDTQYF
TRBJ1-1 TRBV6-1 CASSEGRIKAFF
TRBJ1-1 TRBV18 CASSPRDAGAEAFF
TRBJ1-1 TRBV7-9 CASSLRGQGTEAFF
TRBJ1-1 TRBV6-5 CASTTGGATGTEAFF
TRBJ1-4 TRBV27 CASSWGGSEKLFF
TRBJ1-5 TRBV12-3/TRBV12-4 CASSLGGGHSNQPQHF
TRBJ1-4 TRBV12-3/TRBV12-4 CASSITKGNEKLFF
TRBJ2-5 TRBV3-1 CASSQNLALRQETQYF
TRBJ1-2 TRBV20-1 CSAITGTVILPHGYTF
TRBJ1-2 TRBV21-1 CASSKVDRDRVLSGYGYTF
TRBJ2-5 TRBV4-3 CASSQDRTSGGEWQYF
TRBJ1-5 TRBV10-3 CAISAPGQPQHF
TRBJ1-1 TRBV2 CASTGQGVTEAFF
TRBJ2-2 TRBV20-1 CSARVPGTGELFF
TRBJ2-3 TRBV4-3 CASSQELPGQALEPTDTQYF
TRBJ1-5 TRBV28 CASSLYLGGENQPQHF
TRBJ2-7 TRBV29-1 CSVQGHLNEQYF
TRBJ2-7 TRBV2 CASEPPGANEQYF
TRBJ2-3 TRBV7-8 CASSLVERGGGTDTQYF
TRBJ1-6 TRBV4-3 CASSQADSPLHF
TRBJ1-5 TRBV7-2 CASSTDGNQPQHF
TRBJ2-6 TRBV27 CASSLGQGNVLTF
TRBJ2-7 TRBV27 CASSLSLGTQAYEQYF
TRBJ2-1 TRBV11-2 CASSLDPGDNEQFF